This passage covers 21 T cell receptor beta chains from one sample sequenced in a study of Graves' ophthalmopathy and Graves' hyperthyroidism. The authors amplified TCR beta CDR3 regions, and they did so from RNA transcripts for repertoire sequencing. HTBI primers were employed in first-round RT-PCR, then a second-round multiplex PCR followed. In TCRdb, the multiplex PCR reads were re-called with MiXCR into one record per CDR3 protein. The sample holds roughly 410,000 distinct CDR3 sequences; 15% are singletons and the top ten take about 7.3%. Sequenced material: peripheral blood. The receptors originated from a woman between 18 and 29 years old with stable Graves' hyperthyroidism.

The chain is built from TRBV20-1 and TRBJ1-5; D not resolved. The V end lost 6 bases, the J end lost 0 bases, and 12 bases lay between the germline ends. Germline V CDR1 and CDR2: DFQATT, SNEGSKA (reference sequence). CDR3 length: 14 amino acids. CDR3 nucleotides: TGCAGTGCCCGGACCCCCAATAGCAATCAGCCCCAGCATTTT. Its translation is CSARTPNSNQPQHF.

This clonotype was counted many times. V and J are TRBV7-3 and TRBJ1-1; D is undetermined. The CDR3 is 13 residues long. Trimming took 0 bases from V and 3 from J, leaving 5 bases between them. Germline CDR1 is SGHTA and CDR2 is FQGTGA. The CDR3 DNA reads as TGTGCCAGCAGCTTAACGGCGTACACTGAAGCTTTCTTT. This codes for CASSLTAYTEAFF. Together with reference TRBV7-3 and TRBJ1-1, the CDR3 gives the full variable domain: GAGVSQTPSNKVTEKGKYVELRCDPISGHTALYWYRQSLGQGPEFLIYFQGTGAADDSGLPNDRFFAVRPEGSVSTLKIQRTERGDSAVYLCASSLTAYTEAFFGQGTRLTVV.

This clonotype has at least ten counts. This sequence joins TRBV24-1 and TRBJ2-7, with D unclear. Per the germline V gene, CDR1 is KGHDR and CDR2 is SFDVKD. Trimming removed 5 bases at V and 0 bases at J, with 13 bases between. This CDR3 region has 15 residues. CDR3 bases: TGTGCCACCAGTGCGGCGGAAAGTTCCTCCTACGAGCAGTACTTC. Protein sequence: CATSAAESSSYEQYF.

This clonotype has just one count. This may be a read error, as it is one base from a much larger clone. This chain joins TRBV29-1 and TRBJ2-7; 7 positions match TRBD1. The CDR3 sequence is 14 residues long. V gave up 4 bases and J gave up 5 bases; unmatched junction bases: 11. CDR1 and CDR2 (germline): SQVTM, ANQGSEA. Here the CDR3 reads CSVVRTGEGHEQYF. The CDR3 DNA is TGCAGCGTTGTCCGAACAGGGGAAGGGCACGAGCAGTACTTC.

The J gene is TRBJ2-7, the V gene TRBV12-3 or TRBV12-4, with D uncertain. V shed 7 bases and J shed 1 base, with 14 bases lying between them. The CDR3 length is 14 residues. The CDR3 DNA reads as TGTGCCAGCATGTTCCCAGAGGTTTCCTACGAGCAGTACTTC. This encodes CASMFPEVSYEQYF.

This sequence joins TRBV6-1 and TRBJ1-1; 7 bases map to TRBD1. With V trimmed by 7 bases and J by 7 bases, 9 bases remained unmatched. This CDR3 is built from 13 residues. The germline CDR1 and CDR2 sequences are MNHNS and SASEGT. CDR3 region: CASIRQGHGEAFF. The CDR3 DNA reads as TGTGCCAGCATCAGACAGGGCCACGGTGAAGCTTTCTTT.

The J gene is TRBJ1-2, the V gene TRBV20-1; D remains ambiguous. V gave up 3 bases and J gave up 7 bases, with 18 bases separating them. The CDR3 sequence is 14 residues long. Germline CDR1 and CDR2: DFQATT and SNEGSKA (reference sequence). CDR3 nucleotides: TGCAGTGCTAGTTCCGGCACCACTCACCGTGGCTACACCTTC. Translating gives CSASSGTTHRGYTF.

CDR3 region: CATSDFRVEETQYF. As DNA, the CDR3 is TGTGCCACCAGTGATTTCCGGGTGGAAGAGACCCAGTACTTC. This rearrangement joins TRBV24-1 to TRBJ2-5; unclear D gene. V shed 1 base and J shed 3 bases, with 8 bases lying between them. The CDR3 runs to 14 residues. Germline V gene lookup returns CDR1 KGHDR and CDR2 SFDVKD.

This chain uses TRBV7-2 with TRBJ1-6; D remains unclear. V was shortened by 2 bases and J by 5 bases, with 10 bases between the two germline ends. Germline lookup yields CDR1 SGHTA and CDR2 FQGNSA. CDR3 size: 15 residues. The CDR3 spells CASSLFGQNNSPLHF. Written as DNA, the CDR3 is TGTGCCAGCAGCTTATTCGGGCAGAATAATTCACCCCTCCACTTT.

CDR3 amino acids: CATQMQGQQETQYF. The CDR3 DNA reads TGTGCCACTCAAATGCAGGGACAGCAAGAGACCCAGTACTTC. The chain has TRBV10-3 and TRBJ2-5, with 7 bases fitting TRBD1. The germline V gene encodes CDR1 ENHRY and CDR2 SYGVKD. J was trimmed by 2 bases and V by 10 bases; bases with no gene match: 10. The CDR3 is 14 residues long.

This clonotype was observed at least ten times. V and J are TRBV11-2 and TRBJ2-2, with D hard to call. The ends were cut back, 4 bases at V and 0 bases at J, with 15 bases in the middle. Germline CDR1 SGHAT, CDR2 FQNNGV. This CDR3 is 17 amino acids long. The CDR3 bases are TGTGCCAGCAGCTCCCCGAGGCGGCTCGCGAACACCGGGGAGCTGTTTTTT. It is translated as CASSSPRRLANTGELFF.

This chain uses TRBV11-1 with TRBJ1-2; weak D call: TRBD1 (6 bases). Germline assignment: CDR1 SGHAT and CDR2 FQDESV (reference sequence). This CDR3 comprises 18 residues. The V gene lost 0 bases and the J gene lost 0 bases, with 17 bases spanning the gap. The CDR3 bases are TGTGCCAGCAGCTTAGCGCTGGGATGGGACACAGCTAACTATGGCTACACCTTC. Protein sequence: CASSLALGWDTANYGYTF.

The rearrangement links TRBV6-5 to TRBJ1-2, with D unresolved. V was shortened by 4 bases and J by 6 bases, with 18 bases between the two germline ends. The CDR3 runs 15 residues. Germline V gene lookup returns CDR1 MNHEY and CDR2 SVGAGI. The CDR3 DNA reads as TGTGCCAGCAGTTCCCCTGGCGGAACCAACCATGGCTACACCTTC. This codes for CASSSPGGTNHGYTF.

This clonotype was detected ten times or more. The chain uses TRBV29-1 and TRBJ1-1; perhaps TRBD1 as D (6 bases). The CDR3 extends over 12 amino acids. Per germline, CDR1 SQVTM and CDR2 ANQGSEA. The V gene lost 3 bases and the J gene lost 7 bases, with 12 bases spanning the gap. CDR3 nucleotide sequence: TGCAGCGTTGATCCAAACAGGGATGAAGCTTTCTTT. Amino acids: CSVDPNRDEAFF.

Many counts were recorded for this clonotype. The chain joins TRBV2 to TRBJ2-7; D not certain. This CDR3 comprises 12 residues. The germline CDR1 and CDR2 sequences are SNHLY and FYNNEI. Trimming took off 6 bases at V and 5 bases at J, with 11 bases between the two ends. The CDR3 DNA sequence: TGTGCCAGCAGCGCCGGTTTTGACGAGCAGTACTTC. Translation: CASSAGFDEQYF.

The chain couples TRBV4-2 to TRBJ2-2, with D tentatively TRBD2 (6 bases). The V gene lost 3 bases and the J gene lost 5 bases, with 16 bases spanning the gap. Germline V gene lookup returns CDR1 LGHNA and CDR2 YNFKEQ. This CDR3 has 16 amino acids. For the CDR3, the DNA is TGTGCCAGCAGCCACCCGGGACTGGAAAGAACCGGGGAGCTGTTTTTT. Translated: CASSHPGLERTGELFF.

This clonotype was detected ten times or more. V and J are TRBV6-5 and TRBJ1-2; weak D call: TRBD1 (5 bases). The CDR3 length is 14 residues. Looked up from germline, CDR1 is MNHEY and CDR2 is SVGAGI. Trimming cost V 3 bases and J 4 bases, with 12 bases left between them. Here the CDR3 DNA reads TGTGCCAGCAGTTATACCCAGGGAATCTATGGCTACACCTTC. Its translation: CASSYTQGIYGYTF.

This clonotype showed up many times. The J gene is TRBJ1-3, the V gene TRBV20-1, with 12 bases matching TRBD1. Germline-derived CDR1 and CDR2 are DFQATT and SNEGSKA (reference sequence). This CDR3 spans 19 amino acids. V dropped 2 bases and J dropped 5; count of bases not matched to a gene: 16. CDR3 bases: TGCAGTGCTAGACCGGGACAGGGGGCGGCAGTGGGCGGACGAAACACCATATATTTT. It is translated as CSARPGQGAAVGGRNTIYF.

The chain joins TRBV5-1 to TRBJ2-2; the D gene is possibly TRBD1 (7 bases). The CDR3 contains 15 residues. V shed 3 bases and J shed 3 bases, with 12 bases lying between them. Germline CDR1 SGHRS, CDR2 YFSETQ. CDR3 residues: CASSWGDSDTGELFF. The DNA for the CDR3 is TGCGCCAGCAGCTGGGGGGACAGTGACACCGGGGAGCTGTTTTTT.

This clonotype has a count of ten or more. This sequence joins TRBV20-1 and TRBJ2-7; a weak D match, TRBD2 (5 bases). Trimming removed 5 bases at V and 3 bases at J, with 11 bases between. This CDR3 has 12 amino acids. Per germline, CDR1 DFQATT and CDR2 SNEGSKA (reference sequence). CDR3 sequence (DNA): TGCAGTGCTTCGGAGGACGTCTACGAGCAGTACTTC. Protein: CSASEDVYEQYF.

The J gene is TRBJ2-2, the V gene TRBV7-8, with 8 bases matching TRBD2. The CDR3 sequence is 15 residues long. Trimming removed 4 bases from V and 4 bases from J; junction bases left unmatched: 5. The germline CDR1 and CDR2 sequences are SGHVS and FQNEAQ. CDR3 loop: CASSSPGGATGELFF. CDR3 nucleotide sequence: TGTGCCAGCAGCTCCCCCGGGGGGGCCACCGGGGAGCTGTTTTTT.